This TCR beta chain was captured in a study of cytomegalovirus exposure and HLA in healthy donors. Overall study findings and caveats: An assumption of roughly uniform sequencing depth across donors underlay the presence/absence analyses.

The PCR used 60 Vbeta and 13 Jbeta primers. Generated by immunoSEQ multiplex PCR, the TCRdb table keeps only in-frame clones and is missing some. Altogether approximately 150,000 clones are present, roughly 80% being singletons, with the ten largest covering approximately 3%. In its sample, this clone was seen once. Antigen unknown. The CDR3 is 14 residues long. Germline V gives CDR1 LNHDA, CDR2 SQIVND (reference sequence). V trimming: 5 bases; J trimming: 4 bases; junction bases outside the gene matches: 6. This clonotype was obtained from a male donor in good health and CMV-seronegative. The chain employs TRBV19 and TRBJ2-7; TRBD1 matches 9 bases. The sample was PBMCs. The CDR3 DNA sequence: TGTGCCAGTAGTCCGGGGACAGGGCCATACGAGCAGTACTTC. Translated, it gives CASSPGTGPYEQYF.